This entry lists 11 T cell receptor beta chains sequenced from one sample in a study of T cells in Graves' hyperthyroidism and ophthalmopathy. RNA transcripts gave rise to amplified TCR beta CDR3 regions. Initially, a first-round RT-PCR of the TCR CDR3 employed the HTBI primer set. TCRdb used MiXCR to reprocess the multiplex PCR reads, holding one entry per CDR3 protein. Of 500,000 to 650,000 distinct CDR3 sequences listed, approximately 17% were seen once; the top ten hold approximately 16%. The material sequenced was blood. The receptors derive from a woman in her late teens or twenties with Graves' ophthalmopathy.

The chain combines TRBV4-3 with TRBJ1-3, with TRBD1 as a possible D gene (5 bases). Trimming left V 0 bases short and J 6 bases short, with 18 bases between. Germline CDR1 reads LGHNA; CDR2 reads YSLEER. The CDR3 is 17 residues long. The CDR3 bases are TGCGCCAGCAGCCAAGAGGTTCGGGGGGTAAAGGAAAACACCATATATTTT. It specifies CASSQEVRGVKENTIYF.

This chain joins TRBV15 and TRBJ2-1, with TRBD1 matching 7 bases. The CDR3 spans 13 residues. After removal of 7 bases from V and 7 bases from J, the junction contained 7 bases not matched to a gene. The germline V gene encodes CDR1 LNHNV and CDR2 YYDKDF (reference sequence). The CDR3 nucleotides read TGTGCCACCACCGGCGAGGGGGCTAATGAGCAGTTCTTC. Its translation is CATTGEGANEQFF.

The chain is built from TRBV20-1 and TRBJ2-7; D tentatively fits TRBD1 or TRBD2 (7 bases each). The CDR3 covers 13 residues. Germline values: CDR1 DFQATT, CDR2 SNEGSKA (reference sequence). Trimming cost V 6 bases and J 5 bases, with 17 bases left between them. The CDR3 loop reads CSAPTQGRDEQYF. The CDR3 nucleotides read TGCAGTGCCCCGACACAGGGGAGGGACGAGCAGTACTTC.

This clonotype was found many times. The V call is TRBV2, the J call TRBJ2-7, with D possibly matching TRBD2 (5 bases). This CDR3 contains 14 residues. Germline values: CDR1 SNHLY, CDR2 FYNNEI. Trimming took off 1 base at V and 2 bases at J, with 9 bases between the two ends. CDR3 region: CASSEGRVTYEQYF. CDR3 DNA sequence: TGTGCCAGCAGTGAAGGGCGGGTAACCTACGAGCAGTACTTC.

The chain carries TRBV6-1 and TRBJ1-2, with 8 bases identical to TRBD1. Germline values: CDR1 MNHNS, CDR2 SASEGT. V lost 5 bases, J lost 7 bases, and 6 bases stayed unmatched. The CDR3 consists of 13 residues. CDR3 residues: CASSTGQGIGYTF. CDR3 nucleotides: TGTGCCAGCAGTACCGGACAGGGAATTGGCTACACCTTC.

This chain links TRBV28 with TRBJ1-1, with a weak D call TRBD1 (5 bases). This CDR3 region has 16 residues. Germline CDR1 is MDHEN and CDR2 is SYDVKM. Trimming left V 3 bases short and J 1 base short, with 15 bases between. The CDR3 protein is CASSFHPGLKNTEAFF. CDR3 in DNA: TGTGCCAGCAGTTTTCACCCGGGACTTAAGAACACTGAAGCTTTCTTT.

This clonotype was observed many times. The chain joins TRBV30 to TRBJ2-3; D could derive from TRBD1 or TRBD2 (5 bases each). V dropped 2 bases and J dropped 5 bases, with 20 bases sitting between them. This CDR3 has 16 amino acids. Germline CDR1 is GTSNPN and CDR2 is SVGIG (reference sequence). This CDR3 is CAWSPDGTERIDTQYF. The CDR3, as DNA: TGTGCCTGGAGTCCCGATGGGACCGAGCGCATAGATACGCAGTATTTT. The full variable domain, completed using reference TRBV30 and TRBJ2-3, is SQTIHQWPATLVQPVGSPLSLECTVEGTSNPNLYWYRQAAGRGLQLLFYSVGIGQISSEVPQNLSASRPQDRQFILSSKKLLLSDSGFYLCAWSPDGTERIDTQYFGPGTRLTVL.

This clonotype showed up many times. CDR3 protein: CAWSSLGQGVAGNTIYF. As DNA, the CDR3 is TGTGCCTGGAGTAGTTTGGGCCAGGGGGTAGCAGGAAACACCATATATTTT. J is TRBJ1-3 and V is TRBV30; 7 bases line up with TRBD1. From germline, CDR1 is GTSNPN and CDR2 SVGIG (reference sequence). The CDR3 covers 17 residues. V dropped 2 bases and J dropped 4; count of bases not matched to a gene: 14.

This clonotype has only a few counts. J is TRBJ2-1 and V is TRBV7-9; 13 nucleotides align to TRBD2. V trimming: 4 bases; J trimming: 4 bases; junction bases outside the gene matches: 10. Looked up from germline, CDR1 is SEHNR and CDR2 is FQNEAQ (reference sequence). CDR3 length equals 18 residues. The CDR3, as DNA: TGTGCCAGCAGCTCACGGACTAGCGGGGGAATGGAGTACAATGAGCAGTTCTTC. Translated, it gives CASSSRTSGGMEYNEQFF.

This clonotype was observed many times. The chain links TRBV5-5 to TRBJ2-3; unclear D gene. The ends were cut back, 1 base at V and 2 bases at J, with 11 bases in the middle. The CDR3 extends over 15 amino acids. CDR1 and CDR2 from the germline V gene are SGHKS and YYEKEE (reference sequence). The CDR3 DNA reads TGTGCCAGCAGCTTGACAGTTATGTCCACAGATACGCAGTATTTT. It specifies CASSLTVMSTDTQYF. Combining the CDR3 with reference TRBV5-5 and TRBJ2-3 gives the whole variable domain DAGVTQSPTHLIKTRGQQVTLRCSPISGHKSVSWYQQVLGQGPQFIFQYYEKEERGRGNFPDRFSARQFPNYSSELNVNALLLGDSALYLCASSLTVMSTDTQYFGPGTRLTVL.

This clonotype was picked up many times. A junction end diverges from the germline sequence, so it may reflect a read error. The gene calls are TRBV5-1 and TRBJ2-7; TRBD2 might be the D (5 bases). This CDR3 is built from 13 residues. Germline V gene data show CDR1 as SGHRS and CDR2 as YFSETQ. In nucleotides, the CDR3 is TGTGCCAGCAGCTTAGCGCAGGACTACGAGCAGTACTTC. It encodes CASSLAQDYEQYF.